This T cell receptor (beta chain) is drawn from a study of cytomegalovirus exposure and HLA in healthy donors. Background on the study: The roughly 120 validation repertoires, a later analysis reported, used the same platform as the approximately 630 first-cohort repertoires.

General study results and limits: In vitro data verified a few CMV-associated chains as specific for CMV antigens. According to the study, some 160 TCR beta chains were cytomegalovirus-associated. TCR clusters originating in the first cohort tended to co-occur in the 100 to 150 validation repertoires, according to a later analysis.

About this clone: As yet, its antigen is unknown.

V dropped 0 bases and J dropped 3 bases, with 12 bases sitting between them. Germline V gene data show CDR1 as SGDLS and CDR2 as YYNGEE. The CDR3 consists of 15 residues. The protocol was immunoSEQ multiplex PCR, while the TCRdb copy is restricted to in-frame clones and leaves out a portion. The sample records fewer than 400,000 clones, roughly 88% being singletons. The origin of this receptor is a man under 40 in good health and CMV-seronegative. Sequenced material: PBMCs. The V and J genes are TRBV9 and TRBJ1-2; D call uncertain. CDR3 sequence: CASSVEAVVYYGYTF. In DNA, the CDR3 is TGTGCCAGCAGCGTAGAGGCGGTGGTGTACTATGGCTACACCTTC.